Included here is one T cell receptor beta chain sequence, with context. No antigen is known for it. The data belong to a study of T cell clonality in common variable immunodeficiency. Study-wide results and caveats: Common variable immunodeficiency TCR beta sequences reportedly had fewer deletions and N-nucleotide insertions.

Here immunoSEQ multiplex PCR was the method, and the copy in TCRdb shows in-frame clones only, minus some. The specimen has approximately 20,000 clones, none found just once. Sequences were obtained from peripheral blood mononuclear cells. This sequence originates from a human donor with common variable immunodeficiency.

CDR3 loop: CASFGAYEQYF. CDR3 DNA (partial): TGTGCCAGCTTTGGGGCTTACGAG. The V gene is TRBV18, the J gene TRBJ2-7; D might be TRBD1 (5 bases). The CDR3 end falls 3 residues outside the read, so it is completed with the germline J gene. The V end lost 7 bases, the J end lost 4 bases, and 8 bases lay between the germline ends. From germline, CDR1 is KGHSH and CDR2 LQKENI. CDR3 length: 11 amino acids.